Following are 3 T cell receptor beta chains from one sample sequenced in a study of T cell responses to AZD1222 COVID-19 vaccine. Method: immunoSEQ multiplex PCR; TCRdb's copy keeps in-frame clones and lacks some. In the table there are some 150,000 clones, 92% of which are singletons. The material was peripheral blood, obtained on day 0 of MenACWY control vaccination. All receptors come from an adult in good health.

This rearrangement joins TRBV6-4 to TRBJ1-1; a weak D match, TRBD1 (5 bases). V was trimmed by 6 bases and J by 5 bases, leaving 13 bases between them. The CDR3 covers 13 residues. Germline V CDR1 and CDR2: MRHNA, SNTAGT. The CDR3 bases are TGTGCCAGCAGCCCCGGGTGGGGGACTGAAGCTTTCTTT. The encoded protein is CASSPGWGTEAFF.

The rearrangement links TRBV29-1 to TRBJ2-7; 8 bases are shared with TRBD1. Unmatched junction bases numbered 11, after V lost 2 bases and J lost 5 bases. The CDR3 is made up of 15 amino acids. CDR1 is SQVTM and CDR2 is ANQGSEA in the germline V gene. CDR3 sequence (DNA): TGCAGCGTTGAAAAAAGTGGACAGGGTCGAGACGAGCAGTACTTC. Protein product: CSVEKSGQGRDEQYF.

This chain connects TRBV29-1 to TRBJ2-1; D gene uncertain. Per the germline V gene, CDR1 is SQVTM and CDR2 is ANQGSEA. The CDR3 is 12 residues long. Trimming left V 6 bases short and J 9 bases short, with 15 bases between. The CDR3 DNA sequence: TGCAGCGTCCCCAACTCCCCCCGTGAGCAGTTCTTC. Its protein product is CSVPNSPREQFF.